This T cell receptor (beta chain) originates from a study of CD8+CD57+ T cells in acquired aplastic anemia. Patients included in sequencing had previously demonstrated CD8+CD57+ cell expansion by flow cytometry. Everyone among the patients had severe acquired aplastic anemia. According to the study, genomic DNA was the template for TCR beta VDJ and CDR3 profiling. A single record per CDR3 protein comes from TCRdb applying MiXCR to the reads. Among some 180,000 distinct CDR3 sequences listed, around 60% were seen once. This clonotype came up a few times. The sequencing input was sorted CD4+, CD8+, or CD8+CD57+ T cells (not recorded which) from PBMCs. The TCR sequence derives from a human donor with aplastic anemia.

CDR3 residues: CASSDDRDETQYF. The CDR3 coding sequence is TGTGCCAGCAGCGACGACAGGGATGAGACCCAGTACTTC. The V call is TRBV12-3 or TRBV12-4, the J call TRBJ2-5; 7 bases align to TRBD1. The CDR3 contains 13 residues. V shed 6 bases, J shed 5 bases, and the junction held 6 bases outside the gene matches.